This T cell receptor beta chain was identified during a study of cytomegalovirus exposure and HLA in healthy donors. This PCR relied on a set of 60 Vbeta primers and 13 Jbeta primers. Method: immunoSEQ multiplex PCR; TCRdb's copy keeps in-frame clones and lacks some. The sample lists some 190,000 clones, roughly 80% occurring once. This CDR3 has 16 residues. This TCR came from a man aged 35 to 55 in good health and CMV-seronegative. Sequencing was carried out using PBMCs. V gene TRBV12-2 combines with J gene TRBJ2-2; the DNA was not compared with TRBD2, the D call given in the table. TRBV12-2 is described as a pseudogene. The DNA for the CDR3 is TGTGCAAGTCGCCTCCCGGGACTCGCGAACACCGGGGAGCTGTTTTTT. Its translation is CASRLPGLANTGELFF.